Each of the 14 T cell receptor beta chains below was sequenced from the same sample in a study of cytomegalovirus exposure and HLA in healthy donors. Use of 60 Vbeta and 13 Jbeta primers characterized the PCR. The protocol was immunoSEQ multiplex PCR, while the TCRdb copy is restricted to in-frame clones and leaves out a portion. There are around 100,000 clones in the sample; just under 75% occur only once, and roughly 2.6% lies in the top ten. Material for sequencing was PBMCs. Every receptor here comes from a man between 45 and 60 years old in good health and CMV-seropositive.

This clone was counted once. V is TRBV7-2 and J is TRBJ1-2; D not certain. V dropped 4 bases and J dropped 8 bases, with 14 bases sitting between them. Germline V gives CDR1 SGHTA, CDR2 FQGNSA. This CDR3 is 13 amino acids long. The DNA for the CDR3 is TGTGCCAGCAGCTCCCAGGTGGGCCGGGGCTACACCTTC. Translating gives CASSSQVGRGYTF.

The CDR3 nucleotides are TGTGCCAGCAGCCCGGGACTAGCGGGGGTGAATGAGCAGTTCTTC. Its protein is CASSPGLAGVNEQFF. This chain joins TRBV7-6 and TRBJ2-1; TRBD2 agrees at 14 bases. Germline V gene sequence: CDR1 SGHVS, CDR2 FNYEAQ. V was pared by 5 bases and J by 7 bases, with 4 bases of the junction left unmatched. The length of the CDR3 is 15 residues.

This chain connects TRBV6-5 to TRBJ2-5; D possibly corresponds to TRBD2 (5 bases). This CDR3 has 15 residues. Germline loops: CDR1 MNHEY, CDR2 SVGAGI. Trimming pared 6 bases from V and 5 bases from J, leaving 19 bases between. The CDR3 here is CASRRTRGPGETQYF. In nucleotides, the CDR3 is TGTGCCAGCAGACGTACCCGAGGGCCTGGGGAGACCCAGTACTTC.

Only a few counts were recorded for this clone. The chain links TRBV7-7 to TRBJ2-5, with 9 bases fitting TRBD2. Germline V gene data show CDR1 as SSHAT and CDR2 as FNYEAQ (reference sequence). Trimming cost V 1 base and J 5 bases; bases outside gene matches: 5. This CDR3 region has 15 residues. The DNA of the CDR3 is TGTGCCAGCAGCTTAGGGCGGGGGGGCCGGGAGACCCAGTACTTC. It codes for CASSLGRGGRETQYF.

V is TRBV15 and J is TRBJ1-4; 12 bases line up with TRBD1. Germline V gene sequence: CDR1 LNHNV, CDR2 YYDKDF (reference sequence). The CDR3 has 17 amino acids. Germline trimming cut 3 bases from V and 2 bases from J; bases unmatched to any gene: 4. CDR3 bases: TGTGCCACCAGCAGGCCCGGGACAGGGGGCACTAATGAAAAACTGTTTTTT. The encoded protein is CATSRPGTGGTNEKLFF.

This rearrangement joins TRBV7-2 to TRBJ2-5, with D hard to call. CDR3 size: 13 residues. V was clipped by 5 bases and J by 0 bases, with 7 bases between them. Germline V CDR1 and CDR2: SGHTA, FQGNSA. The CDR3, as DNA: TGTGCCAGCAGCCTCGAGTACCAAGAGACCCAGTACTTC. Protein: CASSLEYQETQYF.

The J gene is TRBJ1-5, the V gene TRBV4-1; 9 positions agree with TRBD1. Germline values: CDR1 MGHRA, CDR2 YSYEKL. There are 16 residues in the CDR3. V dropped 2 bases and J dropped 1; count of bases not matched to a gene: 3. CDR3 in amino acids: CASSQSDRGSNQPQHF. The DNA of the CDR3 is TGCGCCAGCAGCCAATCTGACAGGGGGAGCAATCAGCCCCAGCATTTT.

The chain has TRBV5-4 and TRBJ2-7, with TRBD1 identical over 7 bases. The CDR3 is 14 amino acids. CDR1 and CDR2 from the germline V gene are SGHNT and YYREEE (reference sequence). Trimming at V came to 4 bases and at J to 1 base, leaving 5 bases not matched to a gene. CDR3 DNA sequence: TGTGCCAGCAGCACAAGGACAGGTTCCTACGAGCAGTACTTC. Amino acids: CASSTRTGSYEQYF.

The V and J genes are TRBV11-2 and TRBJ2-1, with D possibly being TRBD1 (5 bases). The germline CDR1 and CDR2 sequences are SGHAT and FQNNGV. The V and J ends lost 6 bases and 4 bases respectively, with 13 bases between them. This CDR3 region has 14 residues. The DNA of the CDR3 is TGTGCCAGCAGTCATACACAGGAATACAATGAGCAGTTCTTC. As protein: CASSHTQEYNEQFF. The whole variable domain, remainder taken from reference TRBV11-2 and TRBJ2-1, is EAGVAQSPRYKIIEKRQSVAFWCNPISGHATLYWYQQILGQGPKLLIQFQNNGVVDDSQLPKDRFSAERLKGVDSTLKIQPAKLEDSAVYLCASSHTQEYNEQFFGPGTRLTVL.

The chain is built from TRBV6-5 and TRBJ1-2; possibly TRBD1 for D (6 bases). V lost 5 bases and J lost 4, with 8 bases in between. Germline V CDR1 and CDR2: MNHEY, SVGAGI. The CDR3 extends over 12 amino acids. The DNA of the CDR3 is TGTGCCAGCAGTGACAGGCCCTATGGCTACACCTTC. Protein: CASSDRPYGYTF.

The chain links TRBV2 to TRBJ1-2; possible D gene TRBD1, 5 bases. The germline gives CDR1 SNHLY, CDR2 FYNNEI. Trimming took off 0 bases at V and 0 bases at J, with 8 bases between the two ends. The CDR3 covers 15 residues. The CDR3 sequence is CASSEARQPNYGYTF. The CDR3 DNA reads TGTGCCAGCAGTGAAGCGCGACAGCCTAACTATGGCTACACCTTC.

The rearrangement links TRBV6-5 to TRBJ1-2; possible D gene TRBD1, 5 bases. The CDR3 totals 14 residues. With 2 bases removed from V and 8 bases from J, the gap between germline ends came to 15 bases. The germline gives CDR1 MNHEY, CDR2 SVGAGI. The CDR3 spells CASSYESGRLGYTF. CDR3 nucleotide sequence: TGTGCCAGCAGTTACGAGTCAGGGAGGCTGGGCTACACCTTC.

V usage is TRBV7-9 and J usage is TRBJ2-5; weak D call: TRBD2 (5 bases). This CDR3 has 13 amino acids. V was shortened by 2 bases and J by 5 bases, with 9 bases between the two germline ends. The germline gives CDR1 SEHNR, CDR2 FQNEAQ (reference sequence). The CDR3 protein is CASSLNSGETQYF. The DNA of the CDR3 is TGTGCCAGCAGCTTAAACTCGGGGGAGACCCAGTACTTC.

In its sample, this clone was seen once. The V gene is TRBV9, the J gene TRBJ1-2; D is ambiguous. CDR1 and CDR2 (germline): SGDLS, YYNGEE. This CDR3 comprises 14 residues. Trimming cost V 7 bases and J 7 bases, with 20 bases left between them. In DNA form, the CDR3 reads TGTGCCAGCGGGTCAGGCAGGCAGAGTCGTGGCTACACCTTC. It codes for CASGSGRQSRGYTF.